This T cell receptor (beta chain) was captured in a study of shared clonotypes between healthy human individuals. Study details: CD8 memory received one plate per donor, CD8 naive two, CD4 memory three and CD4 naive three.

Sequencing used immunoSEQ multiplex PCR; TCRdb keeps in-frame clones, though not all of them. The data hold roughly 170,000 clones, with approximately 61% observed a single time. Comment on this clone: The antigen is unknown.

This CDR3 contains 14 residues. Germline V gene lookup returns CDR1 KGHSH and CDR2 LQKENI. The V gene lost 1 base and the J gene lost 5 bases, with 11 bases spanning the gap. Study observations and caveats: Clonotype sharing levels among donors were expected to vary with sequencing depth. Sample collection involved blood only; tissue repertoires are likely different. Shared across a few donors were around 5% of the naive CD4 clonotypes.

This chain links TRBV18 with TRBJ2-5; no definite D call. Source material: memory CD4+ T cells sorted from blood. Subset of the sample: CD45RA-negative fraction. The receptor was isolated from a man aged 25 to 40 in good health. The CDR3 loop reads CASSPRGLLETQYF. CDR3 in DNA: TGTGCCAGCTCACCACGCGGCCTTTTGGAGACCCAGTACTTC.